This TCR beta chain was sequenced during a study of radiotherapy plus CTLA-4 blockade in lung cancer. The method was immunoSEQ multiplex PCR; TCRdb's version includes in-frame clones alone and lacks a portion of them. The sample comprises some 73,000 clones, roughly 80% of which are singletons, and 9.5% to 10% rests with the top ten. The CDR3 loop spans 14 amino acids. V lost 1 base to trimming and J lost 7 bases; unmatched junction nucleotides: 5. CDR1 and CDR2 from the germline V gene are SGHRS and YFSETQ. This clone was seen more than once but under ten times. The chain is built from TRBV5-1 and TRBJ2-7; TRBD2 matches at 10 bases. Source: peripheral blood, taken from a patient treated with radiotherapy plus ipilimumab. The origin of this receptor is a human donor with non-small cell lung cancer whose response to radiotherapy plus ipilimumab could not be evaluated. In DNA, the CDR3 is TGCGCCAGCAGCTTGTCCAGCGGGGGGGGTGAGCAGTACTTC. Protein: CASSLSSGGGEQYF.